This T cell receptor (beta chain) emerged from a study of blood T cell repertoires in COVID-19. Trimming pared 4 bases from V and 2 bases from J, leaving 16 bases between. This CDR3 contains 15 residues. Germline loops: CDR1 SGHRS, CDR2 YFSETQ. Original processing methods: The authors estimated nucleated cell counts from reference gene primer amplification. Profiling relied on immunoSEQ multiplex PCR, and the TCRdb table lists in-frame clones only, not all of them. V, J and clone size are taken as reported in that table, and D and trimming were inferred from the DNA itself. The sample has around 260,000 clones, roughly 80% seen once.

The sample comprised peripheral blood. This TCR was sampled from a man aged 55 to 69 with acute or convalescent COVID-19. The V call is TRBV5-1, the J call TRBJ2-7, with D maybe TRBD1 (6 bases). CDR3 in DNA: TGCGCCAGCAGCCATACAGGGTTGGCTCCCTACGAGCAGTACTTC. Protein product: CASSHTGLAPYEQYF.